This TCR beta chain was found in a study of T-cell memory formation after mild COVID-19. Study summary: Largely donor-specific sequence clusters came from a couple of donors.

CDR1 is SEHNR and CDR2 is FQNEAQ in the germline V gene (reference sequence). There are 14 residues in the CDR3. The ends lost 3 bases at V and 5 bases at J; junction bases unmatched: 5. TCRdb reprocessed the 5' RACE reads via MiXCR and lists one record per CDR3 protein. This repertoire shows just over 200,000 distinct CDR3 sequences, approximately 10% found once; its top ten account for around 3.3%. The source is a young man who had mild COVID-19 (a few samples of this study predate the infection). Cell type and time point are not known. Material: PBMCs or a T cell subset sorted from them (not recorded which). The rearrangement uses TRBV7-9 and TRBJ2-5, with TRBD1 identical over 8 bases. The CDR3, as DNA: TGTGCCAGCAGCTTCGGGACAGGCGGGGAGACCCAGTACTTC. The encoded protein is CASSFGTGGETQYF.